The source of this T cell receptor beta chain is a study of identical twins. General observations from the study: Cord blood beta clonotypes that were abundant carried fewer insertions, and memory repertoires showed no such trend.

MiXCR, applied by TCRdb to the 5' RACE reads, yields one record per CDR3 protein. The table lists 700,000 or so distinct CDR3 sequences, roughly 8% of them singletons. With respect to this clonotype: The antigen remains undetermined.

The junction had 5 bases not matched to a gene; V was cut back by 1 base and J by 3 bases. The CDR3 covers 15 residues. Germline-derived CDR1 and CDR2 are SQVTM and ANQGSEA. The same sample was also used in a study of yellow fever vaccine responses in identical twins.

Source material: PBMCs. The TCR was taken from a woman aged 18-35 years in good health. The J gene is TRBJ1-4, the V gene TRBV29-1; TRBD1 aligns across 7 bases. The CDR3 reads CSVEGTGGANEKLFF. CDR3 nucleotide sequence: TGCAGCGTTGAAGGGACAGGTGGGGCTAATGAAAAACTGTTTTTT.